This T cell receptor beta chain was identified during a study of Graves' ophthalmopathy and Graves' hyperthyroidism listed by TCRdb under 2018. Broadly, across the study: Peripheral blood samples were taken at the time of initial diagnosis, before any treatment was given. The independent validation cohort included 18 to 20 hyperthyroidism patients plus 17 patients who later progressed from hyperthyroidism to ophthalmopathy. In total, some 140 blood samples were TCR-sequenced: roughly 45 ophthalmopathy, some 80 hyperthyroidism and some 17 hyperthyroidism-to-ophthalmopathy patients. Once sampling was done, hyperthyroidism patients were given methimazole at a starting dose of 30 mg daily, while ophthalmopathy patients were given high-dose intravenous methylprednisolone. In roughly 6 hyperthyroidism patients, T-cell repertoires of thyroid tissue and blood were compared. To explore V-J signatures distinguishing ophthalmopathy from hyperthyroidism, a discovery set of under 110 patients (fewer than 45 ophthalmopathy, over 55 stable hyperthyroidism) was enrolled. The 75 to 100 discovery patients were randomly split 7:3 into training and test sets. The study used signatures of the TCR beta repertoire to tell Graves' ophthalmopathy apart from Graves' hyperthyroidism and to predict which patients would progress to ophthalmopathy.

A patient counted as having stable hyperthyroidism if there was no progression to ophthalmopathy within 18 months of follow-up. Hyperthyroidism patients were newly diagnosed, were aged 18 to 65 years, and had a disease duration under 2 months. Patients with other autoimmune diseases, uncontrolled infections, pregnancy or lactation were excluded. Diagnosis was based on clinical symptoms, serum thyroxine, TRAb, thyroid ultrasound and orbital computed tomography. Using Ficoll-Paque density gradient centrifugation, PBMCs were isolated from about 10 ml of fresh peripheral blood. Trizol reagent was used to extract the total RNA, and its quality was then checked on an Agilent 2100 Bioanalyzer. The study at large found these results: The 13-signature model separated ophthalmopathy from stable hyperthyroidism with approximately 88% sensitivity and less than 83% specificity in cross-validation, and 80%/75% in the test set. No statistical method was used to predetermine the sample size, and group allocation was not hidden from the investigators. In validation, the model predicted ophthalmopathy progression with roughly 68% sensitivity and roughly 72% specificity; around twelve predicted patients were CT-confirmed with GO in a median of approximately 6.5 months. Most expanded thyroid clonotypes with a frequency above 0.001 also appeared in blood, which suggests that blood repertoires may reflect the immune response in the thyroid.

This clonotype has ten or more counts. This receptor's antigen is unknown. No quality values exist for individual bases; no much larger clone is one base distant. TCR beta CDR3 regions were amplified from RNA transcripts for repertoire sequencing. HTBI primers and the Qiagen OneStep RT-PCR kit were used in a first-round RT-PCR, which was followed by a second-round multiplex PCR, size selection and purification. Sequencing of the libraries was carried out on an Illumina HiSeq2000 in paired-end mode with 100 bp reads. Concerning the study's data processing: SOAPnuke was used to process the reads, removing any read that contained adapters or uncalled bases, had a mean Phred below 15, or lacked an exact match to the constant primer or identifier. High-quality paired reads were merged with COPE v1.2.5. Unique nucleotide sequences were defined as clonotypes and aligned to IMGT TRB V, D and J references using MiTCR v1.1. Only V-J combinations with frequency above 0.0001 were analysed, covering 98% to 99.2% of repertoires. For each V-J combination, a TCR clonal expansion and chaos score was defined as the ratio of F50 clonal expansion to chaos observed in the TCRdist matrix. Features were reduced by Welch's t-statistics and random forest to about a dozen V-J combinations, which fed a naive Bayes classifier. The similarity between thyroid and blood repertoires was quantified using the Morisita-Horn index. TCRdb reprocessed the public reads (quality trimming at Q25 with fastp, clone calling with MiXCR) and kept in-frame beta chains. CDR3 protein duplicates are merged, each entry listing the most common genes and DNA. The V and J calls were determined by TCRdb, not by the authors. The sample profile shows a few hundred thousand distinct CDR3 sequences; 15% of them were found once. The biggest ten clones account for about 7.3% of the sample.

CDR1 and CDR2 are drawn from the germline V gene: SGHTA, FQGTGA. V gives up 5 bases and J gives up 0 bases, and the segment between their germline ends measures 11 bases. From cysteine to phenylalanine, the CDR3 is 14 amino acids long. CDR3 DNA only is kept here, 42 bases in frame from base 1. The rearranged segments are TRBV7-3 and TRBJ2-7; the D gene lacks a confident call. Sequencing was carried out using peripheral blood. The sequence was obtained from a woman under 30 with stable Graves' hyperthyroidism. Donor details come from another sample of the same person, matched by shared clones. The CDR3 loop reads CASSPHGRSYEQYF. The nucleotide sequence reads as follows: TGTGCCAGCAGCCCCCACGGCCGCTCCTACGAGCAGTACTTC. The CDR3 plus the reference TRBV7-3 and TRBJ2-7 genes for the other parts give the full variable domain: GAGVSQTPSNKVTEKGKYVELRCDPISGHTALYWYRQSLGQGPEFLIYFQGTGAADDSGLPNDRFFAVRPEGSVSTLKIQRTERGDSAVYLCASSPHGRSYEQYFGPGTRLTVT.